This is a list of T cell receptor beta chains from one sample in a study of blood T cell repertoires in COVID-19. The data were produced by immunoSEQ multiplex PCR, yet TCRdb's version contains in-frame clones alone and is incomplete. Of 200,000 to 250,000 clones listed, roughly 80% are singletons. Specimen: peripheral blood. The receptors stem from a woman at least 80 years old with acute or convalescent COVID-19. CDR3s include the opening cysteine and the closing phenylalanine or tryptophan. Fields, in order: CDR3 DNA, CDR3 protein, D gene, V gene, J gene, clone size. D genes are given only for firm matches. Clone size appears in some rows only: once, few, many, or a class for an expanded clone.

TGTGCCACCACCAGGGACAGGGGGCTCGGGGGCTACACCTTC	CATTRDRGLGGYTF	TRBD1	TRBV15	TRBJ1-2	once
TGTGCCAGCTCAGGGACTGAGGCCGGGGAGCTGTTTTTT	CASSGTEAGELFF	-	TRBV18	TRBJ2-2	-
TGTGCCAGCAGTCCCCTAAGCCCTATGAACACTGAAGCTTTCTTT	CASSPLSPMNTEAFF	-	TRBV28	TRBJ1-1	-
TGTGCCAGCAGTTACGGCAATTCCTACGAGCAGTACTTC	CASSYGNSYEQYF	-	TRBV6-5	TRBJ2-7	-
TGTGCCAGCAGCCAAGTGAGGGACAGCTATGGCTACACCTTC	CASSQVRDSYGYTF	TRBD1	TRBV3-1/TRBV3-2	TRBJ1-2	-
TGTGCCAGCGACGGGAGCTTGACTGAAGCTTTCTTT	CASDGSLTEAFF	-	TRBV28	TRBJ1-1	-
TGTGCCAGCAGTGACCGGGACAGTCTAAACTATGGCTACACCTTC	CASSDRDSLNYGYTF	TRBD1	TRBV6-1	TRBJ1-2	many
TGTGCCAGTAACCCAGCGCCGAACACCGGGGAGCTGTTTTTT	CASNPAPNTGELFF	-	TRBV19	TRBJ2-2	-
TGTGCCAGCAGTTCTTCAGGGGGCGGCTACACCTTC	CASSSSGGGYTF	TRBD1	TRBV6-5	TRBJ1-2	-
TGTGCCAGCAGCCCCGACAGGGCCACCGGGGAGCTGTTTTTT	CASSPDRATGELFF	TRBD1	TRBV3-1/TRBV3-2	TRBJ2-2	-
TGTGCCAGCAGCCAGACAGGGGGCATCTACAATGAGCAGTTCTTC	CASSQTGGIYNEQFF	TRBD1	TRBV13	TRBJ2-1	-
TGTGCCAGCAGGCTACGCCCGGGACTACAAGCTTTCTTT	CASRLRPGLQAFF	-	TRBV6-5	TRBJ1-1	-
TGTGCCAGTAGTATTCAGCTGGGCATGAACACTGAAGCTTTCTTT	CASSIQLGMNTEAFF	-	TRBV19	TRBJ1-1	-
TGTGCCATCAGTGAGAACAGTCAAGGCGAAAAACTGTTTTTT	CAISENSQGEKLFF	-	TRBV10-3	TRBJ1-4	once
TGTGCCAGTATGGGGGACAGGAGGGGTAATGAAAAACTGTTTTTT	CASMGDRRGNEKLFF	TRBD1	TRBV19	TRBJ1-4	-
TGTGCCAGCAGCAAAGACTACAGGGGTCACGAGCAGTACTTC	CASSKDYRGHEQYF	-	TRBV21-1	TRBJ2-7	-
TGTGCCAGCAGTCAAGATAGAGGGGCTAGCGGGAGACAAGGCAGAGGCCAAGAGACCCAGTACTTC	CASSQDRGASGRQGRGQETQYF	TRBD2	TRBV4-2	TRBJ2-5	once
TGTGCCAGCAGTTTCCCGGTAGCGGGAAGATACAATGAGCAGTTCTTC	CASSFPVAGRYNEQFF	TRBD2	TRBV28	TRBJ2-1	-
TGTGCCAGCAGTTCTAAGCGGGGGGAGCTCTACGAGCAGTACTTC	CASSSKRGELYEQYF	TRBD2	TRBV6-1	TRBJ2-7	-
TGTGCCAGCATAAGGGGTCTGTCCCCCGGGGAGCTGTTTTTT	CASIRGLSPGELFF	-	TRBV7-2	TRBJ2-2	-
TGCAGCGTGCTCGGGGGGGACAATCAGCCCCAGCATTTT	CSVLGGDNQPQHF	-	TRBV29-1	TRBJ1-5	-
TGCAGTGCTAGTGATTTTATTCAGGGTAGCAATCAGCCCCAGCATTTT	CSASDFIQGSNQPQHF	-	TRBV20-1	TRBJ1-5	once
TGTGCCAGCAGCGGGGAGGGAGGGGGTGTCGAGACCCAGTACTTC	CASSGEGGGVETQYF	-	TRBV9	TRBJ2-5	-
TGTGCCAGCAGCCAAGATCTAGGCCGGTACAATGAGCAGTTCTTC	CASSQDLGRYNEQFF	-	TRBV3-1/TRBV3-2	TRBJ2-1	-
TGTGCCAGTAGTAACCGGCGGGACACCGGGGAGCTGTTTTTT	CASSNRRDTGELFF	-	TRBV19	TRBJ2-2	few
TGTGCCAGCAGCTTGACTCCAGGGACATCCGGGGAGCTGTTTTTT	CASSLTPGTSGELFF	-	TRBV5-4	TRBJ2-2	-
TGCGCCAGCAGAGATAACAGGGTAGCCGGGGAGCTGTTTTTT	CASRDNRVAGELFF	-	TRBV5-1	TRBJ2-2	few
TGCGCCAGCAGCGTAGAGGGCCGGACCTCTGGAAACACCATATATTTT	CASSVEGRTSGNTIYF	-	TRBV5-1	TRBJ1-3	-
TGTGCCAGCAGCTTTGCGGGACTAGCGGAGAACTACGAGCAGTACTTC	CASSFAGLAENYEQYF	-	TRBV12-1	TRBJ2-7	-
TGTGCCAGCAGTTACCTCAGGGGGGACGGCTACACCTTC	CASSYLRGDGYTF	TRBD1	TRBV6-5	TRBJ1-2	-
TGTGCCAGCAGCCGGACTAGCGGGGGGGGCACAGATACGCAGTATTTT	CASSRTSGGGTDTQYF	TRBD2	TRBV7-2	TRBJ2-3	few
TGTGCCAGCAGTGAAGACGAGGGAGGGTTTAGGGAGCAGTACTTC	CASSEDEGGFREQYF	TRBD2	TRBV6-1	TRBJ2-7	-
TGTGCTAGTGGCCCCTCCGGACTAGCGGGAGATAATGAGCAGTTCTTC	CASGPSGLAGDNEQFF	TRBD2	TRBV12-5	TRBJ2-1	-
TGTGCCAGTAGTCAGGGGGCGGCTAATGAAAAACTGTTTTTT	CASSQGAANEKLFF	TRBD1	TRBV19	TRBJ1-4	-
TGTGCCAGTAGCAACCCTGGCGGCAGATCCTACGAGCAGTACTTC	CASSNPGGRSYEQYF	-	TRBV19	TRBJ2-7	-
TGTGCCAGCAGCGTTTCCACGGGGTACAGGGGCCACAATGAGCAGTTCTTC	CASSVSTGYRGHNEQFF	TRBD1	TRBV9	TRBJ2-1	few
TGTGCCAGCAGCCCCATTGGGGGCGACTATGGCTACACCTTC	CASSPIGGDYGYTF	-	TRBV6-5	TRBJ1-2	-